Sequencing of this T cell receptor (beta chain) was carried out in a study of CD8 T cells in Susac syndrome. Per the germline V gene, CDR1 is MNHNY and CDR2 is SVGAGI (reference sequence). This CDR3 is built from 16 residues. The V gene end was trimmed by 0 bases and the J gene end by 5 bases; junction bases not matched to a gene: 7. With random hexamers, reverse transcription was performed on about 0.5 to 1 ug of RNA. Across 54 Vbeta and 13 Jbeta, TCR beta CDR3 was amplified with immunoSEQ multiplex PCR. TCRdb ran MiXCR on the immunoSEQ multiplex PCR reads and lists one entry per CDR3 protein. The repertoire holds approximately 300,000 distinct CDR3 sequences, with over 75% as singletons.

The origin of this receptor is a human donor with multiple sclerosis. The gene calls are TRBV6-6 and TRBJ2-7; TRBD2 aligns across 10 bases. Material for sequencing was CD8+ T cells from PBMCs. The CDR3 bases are TGTGCCAGCAGTTACTCTTCTCCGCTAGCGGGGGACGAGCAGTACTTC. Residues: CASSYSSPLAGDEQYF.